A single sample is the source of the 3 T cell receptor beta chains below, sequenced in a study of OX40 agonist ivuxolimab in advanced cancers. Profiled with immunoSEQ multiplex PCR; TCRdb holds only in-frame clones, not every one. The table includes roughly 64,000 clones, just under 85% detected once. The input for sequencing was CD4+ or CD8+ T cells sorted from blood, taken in a trial of the OX40 agonist ivuxolimab. Every receptor here comes from an adult with an advanced solid tumor such as melanoma, head and neck, liver or kidney cancer.

V usage is TRBV5-1 and J usage is TRBJ2-1; no reliable D call. V was trimmed by 3 bases and J by 5 bases, leaving 9 bases between them. The germline V gene has CDR1 SGHRS and CDR2 YFSETQ. The CDR3 spans 13 residues. Written as DNA, the CDR3 is TGCGCCAGCAGCTCCGGCAGAAACAATGAGCAGTTCTTC. It specifies CASSSGRNNEQFF.

This chain links TRBV15 with TRBJ1-2; D perhaps matches TRBD1 (5 bases). Germline loops: CDR1 LNHNV, CDR2 YYDKDF (reference sequence). This CDR3 has 17 residues. V lost 1 base to trimming and J lost 2 bases, with 17 bases between them. The CDR3 DNA follows: TGTGCCACCAGCAGAGCCCTCGGAGCAACAGGAAACTATGGCTACACCTTC. Amino acid sequence: CATSRALGATGNYGYTF.

V is TRBV5-6 and J is TRBJ2-5; 8 bases line up with TRBD1. This CDR3 region has 16 residues. Trimming took 0 bases from V and 5 from J; bases not matched to a gene: 9. From germline, CDR1 is SGHDT and CDR2 YYEEEE. In DNA form, the CDR3 reads TGTGCCAGCAGCTTGGTGGGTCAGGGGGCGCGGGAGACCCAGTACTTC. Translating gives CASSLVGQGARETQYF.